A selection of T cell receptor beta chains follows, all from one sample in a study of T cell responses to AZD1222 COVID-19 vaccine. Clones were read by immunoSEQ multiplex PCR, and TCRdb kept only the in-frame ones, dropping some. Of more than 110,000 clones in the sample, approximately 90% were seen once. The sequences come from peripheral blood, collected on day 0 of AZD1222 vaccination. All receptors derive from an adult in good health. Each CDR3 is given with its conserved first and last residue. The D gene is left open where the match is weak. A row's size may be missing; if present it is once, few, many or a size class.

>16|TRBJ2-2|TRBD2|few|TRBV28
CATKGLAGGETGELFF
TGTGCCACCAAGGGACTAGCGGGAGGAGAGACCGGGGAGCTGTTTTTT
>13|TRBJ2-1|.|few|TRBV29-1
CSVGSGGYNEQFF
TGCAGCGTTGGGTCAGGGGGGTACAATGAGCAGTTCTTC
>13|TRBJ1-4|TRBD1|.|TRBV6-5
CASKRQGNEKLFF
TGTGCCAGCAAGAGACAGGGTAATGAAAAACTGTTTTTT
>19|TRBJ2-2|TRBD2|.|TRBV9
CASSVGSRAGGLNTGELFF
TGTGCCAGCAGCGTAGGAAGTAGAGCGGGGGGACTTAACACCGGGGAGCTGTTTTTT
>13|TRBJ1-6|TRBD1|.|TRBV29-1
CSAGTGGNSPLHF
TGCAGCGCGGGGACAGGGGGCAATTCACCCCTCCACTTT
>15|TRBJ1-6|.|.|TRBV5-1
CASSAVLATNSPLHF
TGCGCCAGCAGCGCCGTCCTAGCAACTAATTCACCCCTCCATTTT
>14|TRBJ1-5|.|.|TRBV4-1
CASSQTRGGQPQHF
TGCGCCAGCAGCCAAACCAGGGGCGGTCAGCCCCAGCATTTT
>16|TRBJ2-6|TRBD1|.|TRBV5-1
CASSLEGAAGANVLTF
TGCGCCAGCAGCTTGGAGGGGGCTGCCGGGGCCAACGTCCTGACTTTC
>13|TRBJ2-7|.|.|TRBV2
CASRGTSSYEQYF
TGTGCCAGCAGGGGGACATCCTCCTACGAGCAGTACTTC
>13|TRBJ2-5|.|.|TRBV7-4
CASSLRDGETQYF
TGTGCCAGCAGCTTAAGGGACGGGGAGACCCAGTACTTC
>17|TRBJ2-1|.|.|TRBV5-1
CASSLGAPIDSYNEQFF
TGCGCCAGCAGCTTGGGGGCACCTATAGACTCCTACAATGAGCAGTTCTTC
>14|TRBJ1-2|.|.|TRBV24-1
CATSDYRSTYGYTF
TGTGCCACCAGTGATTACAGGAGTACCTATGGCTACACCTTC
>15|TRBJ2-7|.|.|TRBV11-2
CASSPFPTGSYEQYF
TGTGCCAGCAGCCCCTTTCCTACAGGCTCCTACGAGCAGTACTTC
>15|TRBJ2-1|TRBD2|once|TRBV19
CASRLRGVSYNEQFF
TGTGCCAGCAGACTGCGGGGGGTATCCTACAATGAGCAGTTCTTC
>15|TRBJ1-1|.|.|TRBV18
CASSPVAGGVAEAFF
TGTGCCAGCTCACCAGTTGCCGGGGGCGTCGCTGAAGCTTTCTTT
>15|TRBJ1-2|TRBD1|.|TRBV19
CASSISGTGIYGYTF
TGTGCCAGTAGTATTTCTGGGACAGGGATCTATGGCTACACCTTC
>13|TRBJ1-1|TRBD1|.|TRBV10-3
CAISDLGTGRAFF
TGTGCCATCAGTGACCTTGGGACAGGGAGAGCTTTCTTT
>15|TRBJ1-4|.|.|TRBV5-1
CASSLESGWGEKLFF
TGCGCCAGCAGCTTGGAAAGTGGGTGGGGTGAAAAACTGTTTTTT
>13|TRBJ1-1|.|.|TRBV4-1
CASSETSRGEAFF
TGCGCCAGCAGCGAAACTTCCAGGGGTGAAGCTTTCTTT
>14|TRBJ1-5|.|once|TRBV10-2
CASSEPGSGQPQHF
TGCGCCAGCAGTGAGCCCGGGTCGGGTCAGCCCCAGCATTTT
>13|TRBJ1-2|.|.|TRBV28
CASSARSGFGYTF
TGTGCCAGCAGTGCCCGATCAGGGTTTGGCTACACCTTC
>12|TRBJ1-2|TRBD1|.|TRBV2
CASSRDSYGYTF
TGTGCCAGCAGTAGGGACAGCTATGGCTACACCTTC
>11|TRBJ1-2|TRBD1|many|TRBV20-1
CSAETGVGYTF
TGCAGTGCGGAAACAGGGGTCGGCTACACCTTC
>14|TRBJ1-1|.|.|TRBV7-9
CASSPGIGEYEAFF
TGTGCCAGCAGCCCCGGGATTGGGGAGTATGAAGCTTTCTTT
>13|TRBJ1-1|.|.|TRBV28
CASSQYVEDRAFF
TGTGCCAGCAGTCAATATGTAGAGGACCGGGCTTTCTTT
>13|TRBJ1-2|.|.|TRBV5-4
CASSPDRSYGYTF
TGTGCCAGCAGCCCTGACAGGTCCTATGGCTACACCTTC
>16|TRBJ2-3|.|once|TRBV9
CASSVEAGAGTDTQYF
TGTGCCAGCAGCGTAGAGGCAGGGGCGGGTACAGATACGCAGTATTTT
>13|TRBJ1-1|.|.|TRBV12-3/TRBV12-4
CASSFAAGTEAFF
TGTGCCAGCAGTTTCGCAGCGGGCACTGAAGCTTTCTTT
>17|TRBJ1-6|.|.|TRBV4-1
CASSQEATGWGNSPLHF
TGCGCCAGCAGCCAAGAGGCGACCGGGTGGGGTAATTCACCCCTCCACTTT